This entry is about one T cell receptor beta chain. What it recognizes is unknown. Treatment of the sample: roughly 10-day PBMC culture with coronavirus spike peptide pools or control peptides (ViraFEST assay). According to the study, CD4+ T cells from the unexposed donor were gathered ahead of the COVID-19 pandemic (2011-2018). From the approximately 9-day cultures, CD4+ T cells were isolated by negative selection. At the Johns Hopkins FTIC core, DNA taken from cultured CD4+ T cells was sequenced by way of the Oncomine TCR Beta short-read assay. Cultured CD4+ T cells yielded the extracted genomic DNA. TCRdb reanalysed the PCR reads using MiXCR and keeps one entry per CDR3 protein. This sample has roughly 9,100 distinct CDR3 sequences, with about a third found just once. Germline-derived CDR1 and CDR2 are SGHVS and FNYEAQ. The CDR3 runs to 16 residues. The J segment lost 2 bases and the V segment lost 2 bases, leaving 4 bases of the junction unmatched.

This record belongs to a study of vaccination and CD4 T cells after COVID-19. Across the whole study: The authors gave control cultures a CEFX pool, an HIV-1 Nef pool, or no peptide.

The J gene is TRBJ2-7, the V gene TRBV7-6, with 12 bases fitting TRBD2. The sequenced material came from CD4+ T cells from blood, cultured in vitro. This clonotype was obtained from a human donor in good health. The CDR3 DNA sequence: TGTGCCAGCAGCTTATCCTCTAGCGGGAGGGCCTACGAGCAGTACTTC. Translated: CASSLSSSGRAYEQYF.